Reported below is one TCR beta chain. The antigen is unknown. This sample is part of a study of post-analysis software for immune sequencing data. As for the study in general: Courses of disease covered relapsing-remitting, secondary progressive and progressive-relapsing multiple sclerosis. Findings of the study overall: Roughly five TRBV segments appeared more often in patients than in controls, and TRBV5-6, TRBV5-1 and TRBV20-1 were among these. Compared against controls, patients with multiple sclerosis displayed significantly lower normalized Chao1 diversity.

The CDR3 length is 17 residues. Trimming pared 4 bases from V and 4 bases from J, leaving 22 bases between. Unique molecular identifiers featured in each of the TCR beta cDNA libraries. TCRdb analysed the PCR reads with MiXCR anew, one entry per CDR3 protein. The table shows around 400,000 distinct CDR3 sequences, with about 40% occurring only once. This TCR came from a girl aged 2-10 years with multiple sclerosis. The chain employs TRBV12-3 or TRBV12-4 and TRBJ1-2; D gene ambiguous. Sequencing input: blood. This CDR3 is CASSYGRRGRVSYGYTF. CDR3 sequence (DNA): TGTGCCAGCAGTTATGGCCGACGGGGTCGAGTCTCCTATGGCTACACCTTC.